This section outlines one T cell receptor beta chain sequence together with its context. What it binds is unknown. This sample is part of a study of cytomegalovirus exposure and HLA in healthy donors. General study findings and limits: Immune exposure information comprised only CMV serostatus. A list of approximately 160 TCR beta chains associated with cytomegalovirus was given. The classifier reportedly diagnosed cytomegalovirus status with high sensitivity and specificity.

At collection, donors were nominally healthy, but unrecorded immune exposures were probable. The CDR3 sequence is 15 residues long. The germline V gene encodes CDR1 SGHTS and CDR2 YDEGEE. Trimming took off 1 base at V and 6 bases at J, with 14 bases between the two ends. Amplification used 60 Vbeta primers and 13 Jbeta primers. Here immunoSEQ multiplex PCR was the method, and the copy in TCRdb shows in-frame clones only, minus some. The sample has some 190,000 clones; about three quarters are singletons. The receptor comes from a man younger than 35 in good health and CMV-seronegative. Sequenced sample: PBMCs. V and J are TRBV5-8 and TRBJ1-5; a possible D gene is TRBD1 (5 bases). In DNA form, the CDR3 reads TGTGCCAGCAGCTTGTATCGGGGGGGTGCTCAGCCCCAGCATTTT. Its protein is CASSLYRGGAQPQHF.